What follows are 5 T cell receptor beta chains derived from one specimen sequenced in a study of cytomegalovirus exposure and HLA in healthy donors. PCR employed 60 Vbeta and 13 Jbeta primers. The method was immunoSEQ multiplex PCR; TCRdb's version includes in-frame clones alone and lacks a portion of them. Of 150,000 or so clones listed, around 9.7% are singletons. The sample was PBMCs. The receptor set was obtained from a man aged 45-65 years in good health and CMV-seronegative.

This rearrangement joins TRBV6-5 to TRBJ2-1, with TRBD1 matching over 9 bases. Per germline, CDR1 MNHEY and CDR2 SVGAGI. The CDR3 length is 13 residues. With V trimmed by 7 bases and J by 4 bases, 2 bases remained unmatched. The CDR3 DNA follows: TGTGCCAGCAAACAGGGGGCGTACAATGAGCAGTTCTTC. This encodes CASKQGAYNEQFF.

The chain has TRBV4-2 and TRBJ2-7; 9 bases align to TRBD2. The CDR3 totals 18 residues. CDR1 and CDR2 (germline): LGHNA, YNFKEQ. With V trimmed by 0 bases and J by 3 bases, 12 bases remained unmatched. The CDR3 loop is CASSQDPSGAVQIYEQYF. Here the CDR3 DNA reads TGTGCCAGCAGCCAAGACCCTAGCGGGGCGGTGCAAATCTACGAGCAGTACTTC.

CDR3 in DNA: TGTGCCAGCAGTCCGGGAGGAACGGATTCACCCCTCCACTTT. The encoded protein is CASSPGGTDSPLHF. The V and J genes are TRBV28 and TRBJ1-6; D ambiguous. The ends were cut back, 5 bases at V and 8 bases at J, with 13 bases in the middle. Germline V gene data show CDR1 as MDHEN and CDR2 as SYDVKM. CDR3 length: 14 amino acids.

This clone was observed a handful of times. The V gene is TRBV6-6, the J gene TRBJ2-7, with 12 bases aligning to TRBD1. Germline V gene data show CDR1 as MNHNY and CDR2 as SVGAGI (reference sequence). This CDR3 is 15 amino acids long. V was clipped by 6 bases and J by 3 bases; unmatched bases: 6. Here the CDR3 reads CASRFGTGGLYEQYF. CDR3 nucleotide sequence: TGTGCCAGCAGATTCGGGACAGGGGGCCTCTACGAGCAGTACTTC.

This clone turned up a few times. At one end, the junction sequence differs from germline, possibly due to a read error. The gene calls are TRBV7-7 and TRBJ2-1; 7 positions match TRBD2. The germline CDR1 and CDR2 sequences are SSHAT and FNYEAQ (reference sequence). This CDR3 region has 13 residues. The CDR3 region is CASSLGGKYEQFF. CDR3 nucleotide sequence: TGTGCTAGCAGCTTGGGGGGGAAGTATGAGCAGTTCTTC.